This TCR beta chain was captured by sequencing in a study of T cell repertoires in cytomegalovirus infection. As for the study in general: Public TCR beta signature analysis indicated the presence of both CMV infection and matching HLA type.

TCRdb processed the reads anew with MiXCR; each CDR3 protein has one entry. The table has about 400,000 distinct CDR3 sequences, 15% to 20% seen once. As concerns this clonotype: Antigen unknown. At one end the junction does not follow the germline gene, possibly because of a read error.

Study-level results: Dominant in the ex vivo response were TCR beta clonotypes restricted by HLA-C and specific for CMV. There were carriers of CMV plus the relevant HLA, and cumulative public TCR beta family frequency identified them.

The TCR was taken from a human donor in good health (CMV status not recorded). Some clones in this sample may be carry-over from other donors' samples. The sequenced material came from PBMCs.

The CDR3 DNA follows: TGTGTCAGCAGTTCGATGTTAAATGCACCCCTCCACTTT. Its protein product is CVSSSMLNAPLHF. V is TRBV27 and J is TRBJ1-6, with D uncertain. This CDR3 contains 13 residues. Germline V gives CDR1 MNHEY, CDR2 SMNVEV (reference sequence).